These 32 T cell receptor beta chains were sequenced from one sample in a study of T cell responses to AZD1222 COVID-19 vaccine (dated by TCRdb to about 2021). The method was the immunoSEQ multiplex PCR assay. This is the immuneACCESS table as TCRdb keeps it, with only in-frame sequences that have V and J called. A part of the clones is gone; compared with another copy, unresolved V genes explain less than half, and the rest is unexplained. The sample profile shows about 100,000 clones; roughly 90% of them were found once. The top ten clones comprise 1.8% of the sample. The time point label here, explained by the study, means: baseline before first vaccination. This material consisted of peripheral blood, taken on day 0 of AZD1222 vaccination. These TCRs come from an adult in good health.

The chain recombines TRBV7-6 with TRBJ2-6; D ambiguous. V was pared by 1 base and J by 0 bases, with 13 bases between. Germline V gene lookup returns CDR1 SGHVS and CDR2 FNYEAQ. This CDR3 has 18 amino acids. The CDR3 DNA follows: TGTGCCAGCAGCTTAGGGCAGCCTTTCCTCTCTGGGGCCAACGTCCTGACTTTC. This sequence encodes CASSLGQPFLSGANVLTF.

This clone has a handful of counts. J is TRBJ2-6 and V is TRBV5-4; a weak D match, TRBD1 (7 bases). Trimming took 4 bases from V and 3 from J, leaving 17 bases between them. This CDR3 has 17 amino acids. Germline CDR1 is SGHNT and CDR2 is YYREEE (reference sequence). For the CDR3, the DNA is TGTGCCAGCAGCCGACAGGGAGGCGGGCTTGGGGCCAACGTCCTGACTTTC. It translates to CASSRQGGGLGANVLTF.

CDR3 in amino acids: CASSLPSSSNTGELFF. DNA for the CDR3: TGCGCCAGCAGCTTGCCTTCCAGCTCGAACACCGGGGAGCTGTTTTTT. The rearrangement links TRBV5-1 to TRBJ2-2; no definite D call. V dropped 1 base and J dropped 0 bases, with 10 bases sitting between them. The CDR3 sequence is 16 residues long. Germline V gene lookup returns CDR1 SGHRS and CDR2 YFSETQ.

The chain recombines TRBV10-3 with TRBJ2-7, with D possibly matching TRBD1 (6 bases). Deletions cut 4 bases from V and 4 bases from J, with 14 bases between. The CDR3 totals 14 residues. Looked up from germline, CDR1 is ENHRY and CDR2 is SYGVKD. The CDR3 loop reads CAISGARGAYEQYF. CDR3 coding DNA: TGTGCCATCAGTGGGGCCAGGGGTGCGTACGAGCAGTACTTC.

The chain links TRBV3-1 (or the pseudogene TRBV3-2) to TRBJ2-7; no firm D call. Between the trimmed V and J ends, which lost 3 bases and 0 bases, there was a span of 18 bases. Germline-derived CDR1 and CDR2 are LGHDT and YNNKEL (reference sequence). The CDR3 has 17 amino acids. CDR3 nucleotides: TGTGCCAGCAGCCAGGCTATGACGGGTAAGAGCTCCTACGAGCAGTACTTC. Translated, it gives CASSQAMTGKSSYEQYF.

The genes are TRBV25-1 and TRBJ1-1; D gene ambiguous. From germline, CDR1 is MGHDK and CDR2 SYGVNS. CDR3 length: 15 amino acids. The V end was cut by 1 base, the J end by 1 base, with 10 bases between. The CDR3 coding sequence is TGTGCCAGCAGTGAATCGCGGATTTCGAACACTGAAGCTTTCTTT. Residues: CASSESRISNTEAFF. Full variable domain (missing parts from reference TRBV25-1 and TRBJ1-1): EADIYQTPRYLVIGTGKKITLECSQTMGHDKMYWYQQDPGMELHLIHYSYGVNSTEKGDLSSESTVSRIRTEHFPLTLESARPSHTSQYLCASSESRISNTEAFFGQGTRLTVV.

The chain links TRBV5-1 to TRBJ2-2; D perhaps matches TRBD1 (5 bases). The CDR3 has 16 residues. CDR1 and CDR2 (germline): SGHRS, YFSETQ. V was trimmed by 1 base and J by 1 base, leaving 11 bases between them. CDR3 coding DNA: TGCGCCAGCAGCTTGACGATGGGGCAGAACACCGGGGAGCTGTTTTTT. This sequence encodes CASSLTMGQNTGELFF.

This rearrangement joins TRBV29-1 to TRBJ2-5, with unresolved D. Trimming pared 4 bases from V and 5 bases from J, leaving 11 bases between. Looked up from germline, CDR1 is SQVTM and CDR2 is ANQGSEA. The CDR3 is made up of 12 amino acids. The CDR3 spells CSVVAFGETQYF. The DNA for the CDR3 is TGCAGCGTTGTAGCTTTTGGGGAGACCCAGTACTTC.

The rearrangement uses TRBV10-3 and TRBJ1-4; TRBD1 matches 7 bases. The CDR3 extends over 15 amino acids. Looked up from germline, CDR1 is ENHRY and CDR2 is SYGVKD. V was clipped by 11 bases and J by 5 bases; unmatched bases: 14. CDR3 in amino acids: CAARRTGEVNEKLFF. The CDR3 coding sequence is TGTGCCGCCCGCCGCACAGGGGAGGTAAATGAAAAACTGTTTTTT.

The chain couples TRBV19 to TRBJ2-1; 8 bases map to TRBD2. The V segment lost 2 bases and the J segment 9 bases; nucleotides outside the gene matches: 12. Germline CDR1 reads LNHDA; CDR2 reads SQIVND (reference sequence). The CDR3 has 16 residues. The DNA for the CDR3 is TGTGCCAGTAGTATATCCCTCGGGAGGGCTTCAGGTGAGCAGTTCTTC. Protein: CASSISLGRASGEQFF.

The rearrangement uses TRBV6-2 or TRBV6-3 and TRBJ1-4, with D unresolved. This CDR3 comprises 12 residues. Trimming cost V 3 bases and J 7 bases, with 6 bases left between them. The germline gives CDR1 MNHEY, CDR2 SVGEGT. The CDR3 loop reads CASSYLGEKLFF. DNA of the CDR3: TGTGCCAGCAGTTATCTCGGTGAAAAACTGTTTTTT.

This chain links TRBV5-5 with TRBJ2-5, with a possible D match to TRBD1 (5 bases). In germline, CDR1 is SGHKS, CDR2 YYEKEE (reference sequence). This CDR3 contains 15 residues. Trimming left V 2 bases short and J 5 bases short, with 16 bases between. The CDR3, as DNA: TGTGCCAGCAGCTTCAATCAGATGGGGCGGGAGACCCAGTACTTC. Translation: CASSFNQMGRETQYF.

The chain uses TRBV12-5 and TRBJ2-2, with 16 bases lining up with TRBD2. V shed 2 bases and J 3 bases; nucleotides not matched to a gene: 12. This CDR3 spans 21 amino acids. Germline V gives CDR1 LGHNT, CDR2 FRNRAP. Written as DNA, the CDR3 is TGTGCTAGTGGTTTGCCAGGGACTAGCGGGAGGGCCCGAAAGTACACCGGGGAGCTGTTTTTT. Translating gives CASGLPGTSGRARKYTGELFF.

This chain connects TRBV18 to TRBJ1-2; the D gene is possibly TRBD1 (5 bases). Germline V gene sequence: CDR1 KGHSH, CDR2 LQKENI. The germline V and J ends were trimmed by 3 bases and 2 bases, with 10 bases remaining between them. This CDR3 contains 14 residues. CDR3 sequence reads: CASSPGQANYGYTF. The DNA for the CDR3 is TGTGCCAGCTCACCGGGGCAGGCCAACTATGGCTACACCTTC. Variable domain in full (rest from reference TRBV18 and TRBJ1-2): NAGVMQNPRHLVRRRGQEARLRCSPMKGHSHVYWYRQLPEEGLKFMVYLQKENIIDESGMPKERFSAEFPKEGPSILRIQQVVRGDSAAYFCASSPGQANYGYTFGSGTRLTVV.

The chain employs TRBV7-9 and TRBJ1-2, with 7 bases lining up with TRBD1. The ends lost 5 bases at V and 5 bases at J; junction bases unmatched: 8. Germline V gives CDR1 SEHNR, CDR2 FQNEAQ (reference sequence). The CDR3 totals 14 residues. CDR3 in amino acids: CASSRSGTDYGYTF. Written as DNA, the CDR3 is TGTGCCAGCAGCCGCTCGGGGACAGATTATGGCTACACCTTC. Full variable domain (rest looked up from reference TRBV7-9 and TRBJ1-2): DTGVSQNPRHKITKRGQNVTFRCDPISEHNRLYWYRQTLGQGPEFLTYFQNEAQLEKSRLLSDRFSAERPKGSFSTLEIQRTEQGDSAMYLCASSRSGTDYGYTFGSGTRLTVV.

CDR3 DNA sequence: TGTGCCAGCAGTGGGGACAGTTATGGCTACACCTTC. As protein: CASSGDSYGYTF. The chain has TRBV12-3 or TRBV12-4 and TRBJ1-2, with TRBD1 matching 7 bases. This CDR3 region has 12 residues. J gave up 5 bases and V 5 bases, and 2 bases lay outside the gene matches.

V usage is TRBV12-3 or TRBV12-4 and J usage is TRBJ1-1; D is ambiguous. With 6 bases removed from V and 4 bases from J, the gap between germline ends came to 12 bases. The CDR3 is made up of 13 amino acids. Here the CDR3 reads CASRSDGPTEAFF. The CDR3 DNA reads TGTGCCAGCAGGTCCGACGGACCCACTGAAGCTTTCTTT.

The V call is TRBV7-7, the J call TRBJ2-5; 8 bases line up with TRBD1. V was pared by 6 bases and J by 0 bases, with 18 bases of the junction left unmatched. Germline V CDR1 and CDR2: SSHAT, FNYEAQ (reference sequence). This CDR3 region has 19 residues. The CDR3 protein is CASSQVPVRQGRYQETQYF. As DNA, the CDR3 is TGTGCCAGCAGTCAAGTCCCCGTAAGACAGGGGCGGTACCAAGAGACCCAGTACTTC.

The V gene is TRBV6-2 or TRBV6-3, the J gene TRBJ1-1, with 10 bases lining up with TRBD1. The CDR3 is made up of 13 amino acids. CDR1 and CDR2 from the germline V gene are MNHEY and SVGEGT. With V trimmed by 4 bases and J by 4 bases, 0 bases remained unmatched. The CDR3 DNA reads as TGTGCCAGCAGTTGGACAGGGGGCACTGAAGCTTTCTTT. Encoded protein: CASSWTGGTEAFF.

The chain carries TRBV5-4 and TRBJ2-7, with TRBD1 matching 10 bases. CDR1 and CDR2 from the germline V gene are SGHNT and YYREEE (reference sequence). The length of the CDR3 is 15 residues. V dropped 5 bases and J dropped 3; count of bases not matched to a gene: 8. The CDR3 here is CASRIAGQGLYEQYF. Written as DNA, the CDR3 is TGTGCCAGCAGAATCGCGGGACAGGGGCTCTACGAGCAGTACTTC.

The chain employs TRBV28 and TRBJ2-7; weak D call: TRBD2 (5 bases). Trimming removed 1 base from V and 6 bases from J, with 13 bases in between. The CDR3 is 14 residues long. Germline V gene lookup returns CDR1 MDHEN and CDR2 SYDVKM. CDR3 nucleotides: TGTGCCAGCAGTTTATCCCTTGGACTCAGCGAGCAGTACTTC. Translated: CASSLSLGLSEQYF.

V and J are TRBV28 and TRBJ1-2, with D tentatively TRBD1 (5 bases). Germline V gene lookup returns CDR1 MDHEN and CDR2 SYDVKM. The V gene lost 3 bases and the J gene lost 3 bases, with 14 bases spanning the gap. This CDR3 is 15 amino acids long. CDR3 coding DNA: TGTGCCAGCAGTTTGTCCACAGGCAGGGACTATGGCTACACCTTC. Translating gives CASSLSTGRDYGYTF.

The chain joins TRBV7-9 to TRBJ2-3; TRBD2 matches 14 bases. The V and J ends lost 5 bases and 6 bases, in that order; junction bases with no gene match: 7. The CDR3 runs 16 residues. Germline V gene lookup returns CDR1 SEHNR and CDR2 FQNEAQ (reference sequence). The CDR3 spells CASSPGTSGSADTQYF. The CDR3 nucleotides are TGTGCCAGCAGCCCAGGGACTAGCGGGAGTGCGGATACGCAGTATTTT.

V is TRBV5-5 and J is TRBJ1-1; 8 bases fit TRBD1. This CDR3 comprises 16 residues. J lost 4 bases, V lost 5 bases, and 13 bases had no gene match. CDR1 SGHKS and CDR2 YYEKEE come from the germline V gene (reference sequence). The CDR3 region has the DNA TGTGCCAGCAGTCGGCGGACAGGGCCGGGGAGCACTGAAGCTTTCTTT. It codes for CASSRRTGPGSTEAFF. Drawing the rest from reference TRBV5-5 and TRBJ1-1, the complete variable domain is DAGVTQSPTHLIKTRGQQVTLRCSPISGHKSVSWYQQVLGQGPQFIFQYYEKEERGRGNFPDRFSARQFPNYSSELNVNALLLGDSALYLCASSRRTGPGSTEAFFGQGTRLTVV.

The chain combines TRBV4-1 with TRBJ1-3, with 7 bases aligning to TRBD1. Germline CDR1 is MGHRA and CDR2 is YSYEKL. CDR3 length equals 17 residues. V trimming: 9 bases; J trimming: 0 bases; junction bases outside the gene matches: 14. This CDR3 is CARSNPGQTCSGNTIYF. The DNA of the CDR3 is TGCGCCAGATCCAACCCGGGACAGACTTGCTCTGGAAACACCATATATTTT.

The rearrangement joins TRBV3-1 (or the pseudogene TRBV3-2) to TRBJ2-1, with unresolved D. Germline V CDR1 and CDR2: LGHDT, YNNKEL (reference sequence). The CDR3 runs 12 residues. Trimming stripped 1 base from V and 9 bases from J, with 7 bases between. The DNA for the CDR3 is TGTGCCAGCAGCCAAGGTGTCGGTGAGCAGTTCTTC. The encoded protein is CASSQGVGEQFF.

The chain joins TRBV7-9 to TRBJ2-5; D is uncertain. The CDR3 runs 19 residues. CDR1 is SEHNR and CDR2 is FQNEAQ in the germline V gene (reference sequence). V gave up 2 bases and J gave up 4 bases, with 26 bases separating them. CDR3 DNA: TGTGCCAGCAGCTTACCTCCCCCATGGCAGACCGTCGCGAGAGAGACCCAGTACTTC. This translates into CASSLPPPWQTVARETQYF.

The chain carries TRBV4-1 and TRBJ1-4; no definite D call. Germline CDR1 reads MGHRA; CDR2 reads YSYEKL. CDR3 length equals 16 residues. V was trimmed by 0 bases and J by 3 bases, leaving 11 bases between them. CDR3 amino acids: CASSQDGYSSNEKLFF. The CDR3, as DNA: TGCGCCAGCAGCCAAGATGGGTACAGTTCTAATGAAAAACTGTTTTTT.

The rearrangement joins TRBV13 to TRBJ1-2; D is undetermined. The CDR3 loop spans 13 amino acids. Germline V gene data show CDR1 as PRHDT and CDR2 as FYEKMQ (reference sequence). With 0 bases removed from V and 4 bases from J, the gap between germline ends came to 6 bases. DNA of the CDR3: TGTGCCAGCAGCTTAGGGGAGTTCTATGGCTACACCTTC. This codes for CASSLGEFYGYTF.

J is TRBJ2-7 and V is TRBV6-2 or TRBV6-3, with D possibly being TRBD1 (6 bases). The CDR3 extends over 13 amino acids. V was shortened by 5 bases and J by 2 bases, with 10 bases between the two germline ends. Germline-derived CDR1 and CDR2 are MNHEY and SVGEGT. The CDR3 bases are TGTGCCAGCAGTCCGCCAGGGGCCTACGAGCAGTACTTC. Its translation: CASSPPGAYEQYF.

J is TRBJ1-6 and V is TRBV4-3; no clear D gene. The CDR3 length is 16 residues. The germline V and J ends were trimmed by 0 bases and 1 base, with 7 bases remaining between them. Germline V gives CDR1 LGHNA, CDR2 YSLEER. For the CDR3, the DNA is TGCGCCAGCAGCCAAGAGTCCAGGTCCTATAATTCACCCCTCCACTTT. The encoded protein is CASSQESRSYNSPLHF.

The chain has TRBV6-4 and TRBJ2-1; D might be TRBD1 (6 bases). Germline loops: CDR1 MRHNA, CDR2 SNTAGT. This CDR3 is 16 amino acids long. The ends were cut back, 5 bases at V and 4 bases at J, with 18 bases in the middle. DNA for the CDR3: TGTGCCAGCAGTTACGAGGGACATACGGGATACAATGAGCAGTTCTTC. Translation gives CASSYEGHTGYNEQFF.